These 28 T cell receptor beta chains originate from one sample sequenced in a study of T cell repertoires in cytomegalovirus infection. MiXCR, applied by TCRdb to the reads, yields one record per CDR3 protein. The table records approximately 500,000 distinct CDR3 sequences, approximately 15% of them present only once. The sequenced material came from CD8+ T cells from PBMCs. Receptors originate from a human donor in good health (CMV status not recorded). Some clones in this sample may be carry-over from other donors' samples.

This clonotype was detected many times. The rearrangement links TRBV7-2 to TRBJ2-1; 7 nucleotides align to TRBD1. This CDR3 is 14 amino acids long. V lost 6 bases to trimming and J lost 0 bases; unmatched junction nucleotides: 2. The V gene's germline CDR1 is SGHTA and CDR2 FQGNSA. For the CDR3, the DNA is TGTGCCAGCAGGGACAGGAGCTCCTACAATGAGCAGTTCTTC. It yields the protein CASRDRSSYNEQFF.

This clonotype was seen at least ten times. This chain uses TRBV7-9 with TRBJ2-7; TRBD2 matches at 11 bases. Germline CDR1 SEHNR, CDR2 FQNEAQ (reference sequence). J gave up 1 base and V 4 bases, and 9 bases lay outside the gene matches. This CDR3 is built from 17 residues. As DNA, the CDR3 is TGTGCCAGCAGCTCCTGGACTAGCGGGCCCTCTTCCTACGAGCAGTACTTC. Its translation: CASSSWTSGPSSYEQYF.

This clonotype was counted many times. The chain employs TRBV7-8 and TRBJ2-1; TRBD1 matches at 9 bases. This CDR3 spans 15 amino acids. Per the germline V gene, CDR1 is SGHVS and CDR2 is FQNEAQ. V lost 3 bases, J lost 4 bases, and 4 bases stayed unmatched. The CDR3 bases are TGTGCCAGCAGCTTTCCACAGGGGGCATACAATGAGCAGTTCTTC. It translates to CASSFPQGAYNEQFF.

This chain links TRBV9 with TRBJ1-1; D unclear. V was cut by 4 bases and J by 1 base, with 11 bases left in between. This CDR3 is built from 14 residues. Germline CDR1 and CDR2: SGDLS and YYNGEE. CDR3: CASSLLLQNTEAFF. In DNA form, the CDR3 reads TGTGCCAGCAGCCTCCTCCTCCAGAACACTGAAGCTTTCTTT.

This clonotype was detected ten times or more. V and J are TRBV7-9 and TRBJ1-2; no definite D call. This CDR3 comprises 16 residues. V was shortened by 6 bases and J by 3 bases, with 20 bases between the two germline ends. CDR1 SEHNR and CDR2 FQNEAQ come from the germline V gene (reference sequence). The CDR3 is CASRAEGRTSDYGYTF. Written as DNA, the CDR3 is TGTGCCAGCAGGGCGGAAGGAAGAACATCTGACTATGGCTACACCTTC.

This clonotype has a handful of counts. The chain links TRBV7-7 to TRBJ2-5, with 9 bases that match TRBD2. CDR1 and CDR2 (germline): SSHAT, FNYEAQ (reference sequence). This CDR3 is built from 15 residues. The V segment lost 1 base and the J segment 1 base; nucleotides outside the gene matches: 1. This CDR3 is CASSLELAGQETQYF. The CDR3 nucleotides read TGTGCCAGCAGCTTAGAACTAGCGGGCCAAGAGACCCAGTACTTC. Drawing the rest from reference TRBV7-7 and TRBJ2-5, the complete variable domain is GAGVSQSPRYKVTKRGQDVTLRCDPISSHATLYWYQQALGQGPEFLTYFNYEAQPDKSGLPSDRFSAERPEGSISTLTIQRTEQRDSAMYRCASSLELAGQETQYFGPGTRLLVL.

This rearrangement joins TRBV7-3 to TRBJ1-3, with D perhaps matching TRBD1 (5 bases). The CDR3 contains 16 residues. V gave up 6 bases and J gave up 4 bases, with 19 bases separating them. Looked up from germline, CDR1 is SGHTA and CDR2 is FQGTGA. The CDR3 DNA sequence: TGTGCCAGCAGAGGAATTCAGGGACTACTAGGAAACACCATATATTTT. It codes for CASRGIQGLLGNTIYF.

This clonotype has at least ten counts. The V call is TRBV4-2, the J call TRBJ1-1; TRBD1 might be the D (6 bases). The germline gives CDR1 LGHNA, CDR2 YNFKEQ. The CDR3 totals 13 residues. The V and J ends lost 6 bases and 4 bases respectively, with 12 bases between them. The CDR3 here is CASRLTGSTEAFF. As DNA, the CDR3 is TGTGCCAGCAGACTTACAGGGAGCACTGAAGCTTTCTTT.

This sequence joins TRBV28 and TRBJ1-2; D not certain. CDR3 length: 16 amino acids. The germline gives CDR1 MDHEN, CDR2 SYDVKM. V lost 5 bases to trimming and J lost 2 bases, with 18 bases between them. The CDR3 nucleotides are TGTGCCAGCAGTCCCCCCCGAGGGAGGGTGAACTATGGCTACACCTTC. The encoded protein is CASSPPRGRVNYGYTF.

A few counts support this clonotype. This chain connects TRBV4-1 to TRBJ2-2; the match to TRBD1 covers 10 bases. Germline V gives CDR1 MGHRA, CDR2 YSYEKL. V lost 4 bases to trimming and J lost 7 bases; unmatched junction nucleotides: 9. The CDR3 loop spans 16 amino acids. CDR3 region: CASSRKGQGDGGELFF. The CDR3 nucleotides are TGCGCCAGCAGCCGAAAAGGACAGGGGGATGGCGGGGAGCTGTTTTTT.

At least ten counts were recorded for this clonotype. The chain couples TRBV7-2 to TRBJ2-3, with 7 bases aligning to TRBD1. The CDR3 loop spans 13 amino acids. Per germline, CDR1 SGHTA and CDR2 FQGNSA. After removal of 1 base from V and 15 bases from J, the junction contained 10 bases not matched to a gene. Here the CDR3 DNA reads TGTGCCAGCAGCTTAGACGGGACAGCGCGGCGATATTTT. This codes for CASSLDGTARRYF.

The rearrangement links TRBV5-1 to TRBJ2-3; 8 nucleotides line up with TRBD1. V gave up 0 bases and J gave up 6 bases; unmatched junction bases: 9. Germline values: CDR1 SGHRS, CDR2 YFSETQ. This CDR3 region has 16 residues. CDR3 in amino acids: CASSLADRGLGDTQYF. The DNA for the CDR3 is TGCGCCAGCAGCTTGGCTGACAGGGGTTTAGGGGATACGCAGTATTTT.

This clonotype was seen many times. The chain uses TRBV19 and TRBJ1-1, with unresolved D. Deletions cut 5 bases from V and 2 bases from J, with 9 bases between. CDR1 and CDR2 from the germline V gene are LNHDA and SQIVND (reference sequence). The CDR3 length is 13 residues. The CDR3 loop is CASSRGINTEAFF. CDR3 nucleotides: TGTGCCAGTAGTCGAGGGATCAACACTGAAGCTTTCTTT.

The sample holds one count of this clonotype. The V call is TRBV20-1, the J call TRBJ2-3; 7 nucleotides line up with TRBD2. V shed 7 bases, J shed 6 bases, and the junction held 13 bases outside the gene matches. In germline, CDR1 is DFQATT, CDR2 SNEGSKA (reference sequence). The CDR3 runs 14 residues. The CDR3 sequence is CSVVLGEGSDTQYF. CDR3 bases: TGCAGTGTCGTCTTGGGGGAGGGGAGCGATACGCAGTATTTT.

The gene calls are TRBV28 and TRBJ1-2, with D perhaps TRBD1 (5 bases). The CDR3 is made up of 16 amino acids. The V and J ends lost 3 bases and 2 bases respectively, with 16 bases between them. Germline V gene lookup returns CDR1 MDHEN and CDR2 SYDVKM. DNA of the CDR3: TGTGCCAGCAGTTTTAAGGGGAAGAATGGGAACTATGGCTACACCTTC. Its translation: CASSFKGKNGNYGYTF.

In this sample, this clonotype turned up many times. The junction and the germline gene differ at one end; a read error may be behind it. The gene calls are TRBV7-7 and TRBJ2-2; the D gene is possibly TRBD1 (7 bases). The CDR3 covers 15 residues. Germline V gene data show CDR1 as SSHAT and CDR2 as FNYEAQ (reference sequence). The CDR3: CASSYSGGGPGELFF. The CDR3 bases are TGTGCTAGCAGCTATAGCGGAGGGGGCCCCGGGGAGCTGTTTTTT. Full variable domain (outside the CDR3, taken from reference TRBV7-7 and TRBJ2-2): GAGVSQSPRYKVTKRGQDVTLRCDPISSHATLYWYQQALGQGPEFLTYFNYEAQPDKSGLPSDRFSAERPEGSISTLTIQRTEQRDSAMYRCASSYSGGGPGELFFGEGSRLTVL.

This clonotype was picked up a small number of times. The rearrangement links TRBV19 to TRBJ2-7; 7 bases are shared with TRBD1. The CDR3 extends over 14 amino acids. Germline assignment: CDR1 LNHDA and CDR2 SQIVND (reference sequence). J lost 2 bases, V lost 6 bases, and 7 bases had no gene match. For the CDR3, the DNA is TGTGCCAGTAGCCCCTGGGGACAGACCTACGAGCAGTACTTC. It specifies CASSPWGQTYEQYF.

Remarks on this clonotype: A read error may be the cause here, since a much bigger clone is one base away. The chain is built from TRBV7-9 and TRBJ1-2, with TRBD1 identical over 7 bases. This CDR3 is 13 amino acids long. CDR1 is SEHNR and CDR2 is FQNEAQ in the germline V gene (reference sequence). V lost 4 bases and J lost 4; bases outside the gene matches: 3. The CDR3 DNA reads as TGTGCCAGCAGCTCAGGACAGGTCTATGGCTACACCTTC. This encodes CASSSGQVYGYTF. Together with reference TRBV7-9 and TRBJ1-2, the CDR3 gives the full variable domain: DTGVSQNPRHKITKRGQNVTFRCDPISEHNRLYWYRQTLGQGPEFLTYFQNEAQLEKSRLLSDRFSAERPKGSFSTLEIQRTEQGDSAMYLCASSSGQVYGYTFGSGTRLTVV.

The sample holds a few counts of this clonotype. The V and J genes are TRBV3-1 and TRBJ2-7; 8 nucleotides align to TRBD2. V trimming: 1 base; J trimming: 4 bases; junction bases outside the gene matches: 6. Germline-derived CDR1 and CDR2 are LGHDT and YNNKEL (reference sequence). The CDR3 has 15 residues. CDR3 in amino acids: CASSQGRGAFYEQYF. For the CDR3, the DNA is TGTGCCAGCAGCCAAGGGCGGGGGGCCTTTTACGAGCAGTACTTC.

This clonotype was seen a few times. The rearrangement links TRBV5-8 to TRBJ2-1, with unresolved D. The CDR3 covers 17 residues. V was cut by 6 bases and J by 2 bases, with 21 bases left in between. Looked up from germline, CDR1 is SGHTS and CDR2 is YDEGEE. CDR3 loop: CASTPSRLGSPYNEQFF. CDR3 nucleotide sequence: TGTGCCAGCACCCCCTCGCGGCTCGGAAGCCCCTACAATGAGCAGTTCTTC.

The table lists this clonotype with a few counts. The V and J genes are TRBV18 and TRBJ2-3; D unclear. This CDR3 spans 15 amino acids. Germline values: CDR1 KGHSH, CDR2 LQKENI. Trimming shortened V by 2 bases and J by 0 bases, and 9 bases separated the two germline ends. CDR3 sequence (DNA): TGTGCCAGCTCACCAGACTCCTCTAGCACAGATACGCAGTATTTT. Protein: CASSPDSSSTDTQYF.

This clonotype appeared many times. This chain connects TRBV4-2 to TRBJ2-2; D unresolved. Trimming cost V 3 bases and J 4 bases, with 12 bases left between them. The CDR3 consists of 15 residues. Germline-derived CDR1 and CDR2 are LGHNA and YNFKEQ. This CDR3 reads CASSHRPHGTGELFF. CDR3 DNA: TGTGCCAGCAGCCACCGCCCCCACGGCACCGGGGAGCTGTTTTTT.

This clonotype was seen a few times. The chain uses TRBV20-1 and TRBJ1-3, with a tentative D call TRBD1 (5 bases). Trimming removed 5 bases from V and 0 bases from J, with 11 bases in between. This CDR3 contains 14 residues. Germline V lookup: CDR1 DFQATT, CDR2 SNEGSKA (reference sequence). Here the CDR3 reads CSALDRSSGNTIYF. CDR3 sequence (DNA): TGCAGTGCTCTTGACAGAAGCTCTGGAAACACCATATATTTT.

This clonotype was detected only a few times. The chain recombines TRBV4-1 with TRBJ1-4; TRBD1 is a possible D gene (5 bases). Trimming shortened V by 0 bases and J by 8 bases, and 13 bases separated the two germline ends. This CDR3 region has 15 residues. Per the germline V gene, CDR1 is MGHRA and CDR2 is YSYEKL. The CDR3 protein is CASSQDSGGDEKLFF. In DNA form, the CDR3 reads TGCGCCAGCAGCCAAGATTCGGGGGGAGACGAAAAACTGTTTTTT.

This clonotype was detected many times. The V gene is TRBV10-3, the J gene TRBJ2-7; TRBD2 agrees at 13 bases. The CDR3 length is 18 residues. The germline gives CDR1 ENHRY, CDR2 SYGVKD. V dropped 4 bases and J dropped 6; count of bases not matched to a gene: 15. CDR3 nucleotide sequence: TGTGCCATCAGTGCAGGGGGTACTAGCGGGAGGGCCGTGGGCGAGCAGTACTTC. This gives the protein CAISAGGTSGRAVGEQYF.

As concerns this clonotype: A read error is possible here, since a much larger clone lies one base away. This rearrangement joins TRBV7-6 to TRBJ2-1; no clear D gene. CDR3 length equals 13 residues. Germline CDR1 SGHVS, CDR2 FNYEAQ. The CDR3 is CASSPKFVYEQFF. In DNA form, the CDR3 reads TGTGCTAGCAGCCCCAAGTTTGTCTATGAGCAGTTCTTC.

The chain carries TRBV25-1 and TRBJ2-7; unclear D gene. Trimming shortened V by 6 bases and J by 2 bases, and 5 bases separated the two germline ends. The germline CDR1 and CDR2 sequences are MGHDK and SYGVNS. CDR3 length: 11 residues. CDR3 nucleotide sequence: TGTGCCAGCAGGAAAACCTACGAGCAGTACTTC. It is translated as CASRKTYEQYF.

This clonotype was counted between two and nine times. The chain is built from TRBV4-1 and TRBJ1-1, with D possibly being TRBD1 (5 bases). V lost 4 bases and J lost 5, with 17 bases in between. This CDR3 spans 15 amino acids. CDR1 is MGHRA and CDR2 is YSYEKL in the germline V gene. CDR3 DNA sequence: TGCGCCAGCAGCCTTTTTGGGTCGGGGGGAACTGAAGCTTTCTTT. Translated, it gives CASSLFGSGGTEAFF.